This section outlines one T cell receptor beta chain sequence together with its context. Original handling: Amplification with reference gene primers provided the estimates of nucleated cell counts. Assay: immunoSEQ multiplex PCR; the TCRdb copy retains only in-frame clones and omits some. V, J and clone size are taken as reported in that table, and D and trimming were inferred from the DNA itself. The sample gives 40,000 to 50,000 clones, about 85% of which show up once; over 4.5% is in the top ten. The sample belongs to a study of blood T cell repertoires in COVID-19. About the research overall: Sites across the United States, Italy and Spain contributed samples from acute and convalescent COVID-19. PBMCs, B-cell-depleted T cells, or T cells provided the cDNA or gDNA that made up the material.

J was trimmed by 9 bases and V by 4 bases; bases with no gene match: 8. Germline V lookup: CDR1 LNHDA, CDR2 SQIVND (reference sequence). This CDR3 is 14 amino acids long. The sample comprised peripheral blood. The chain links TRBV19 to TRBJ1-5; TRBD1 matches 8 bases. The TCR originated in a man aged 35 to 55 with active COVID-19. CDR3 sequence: CASSTGQGERPQHF. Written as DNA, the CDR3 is TGTGCCAGTAGTACTGGACAGGGAGAACGGCCCCAGCATTTT.